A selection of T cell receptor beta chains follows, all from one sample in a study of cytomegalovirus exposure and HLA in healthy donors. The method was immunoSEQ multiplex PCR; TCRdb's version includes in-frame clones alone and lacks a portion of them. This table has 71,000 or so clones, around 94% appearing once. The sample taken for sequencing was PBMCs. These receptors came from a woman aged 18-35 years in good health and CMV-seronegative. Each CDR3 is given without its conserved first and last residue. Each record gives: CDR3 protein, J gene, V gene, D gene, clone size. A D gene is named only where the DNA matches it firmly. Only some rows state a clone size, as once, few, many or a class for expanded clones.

CDR3 protein: ASSPDGGARDTQY
J gene: TRBJ2-3
V gene: TRBV27
D gene: TRBD2
clone size: once

CDR3 protein: ASSQDPERANTGELF
J gene: TRBJ2-2
V gene: TRBV4-1
D gene: NA
clone size: NA

CDR3 protein: AISPLGLEQF
J gene: TRBJ2-1
V gene: TRBV10-3
D gene: NA
clone size: NA

CDR3 protein: AIGTSGSSIQY
J gene: TRBJ2-4
V gene: TRBV15
D gene: TRBD2
clone size: NA

CDR3 protein: ASRERPGTGDTEAF
J gene: TRBJ1-1
V gene: TRBV2
D gene: TRBD1
clone size: NA

CDR3 protein: ASRRNTDSSYEQY
J gene: TRBJ2-7
V gene: TRBV6-1
D gene: NA
clone size: NA

CDR3 protein: AISDSRRGPGETQY
J gene: TRBJ2-5
V gene: TRBV10-3
D gene: TRBD1
clone size: NA

CDR3 protein: ASSYLAGQGLGEQF
J gene: TRBJ2-1
V gene: TRBV7-2
D gene: TRBD1
clone size: NA

CDR3 protein: AWSDERNYGYT
J gene: TRBJ1-2
V gene: TRBV30
D gene: NA
clone size: NA

CDR3 protein: ASSAQGRNEKLF
J gene: TRBJ1-4
V gene: TRBV18
D gene: NA
clone size: NA

CDR3 protein: ASSDRDRSFFGNTIY
J gene: TRBJ1-3
V gene: TRBV9
D gene: TRBD1
clone size: NA

CDR3 protein: AWSHMGPTGFKTQY
J gene: TRBJ2-5
V gene: TRBV30
D gene: TRBD1
clone size: NA

CDR3 protein: AIATSGGSTGELF
J gene: TRBJ2-2
V gene: TRBV10-3
D gene: TRBD2
clone size: NA

CDR3 protein: ASSGGAGTDTQY
J gene: TRBJ2-3
V gene: TRBV10-1
D gene: TRBD2
clone size: NA

CDR3 protein: ASSLALQGAYGYT
J gene: TRBJ1-2
V gene: TRBV7-9
D gene: TRBD1
clone size: NA

CDR3 protein: ASREFRRGSNQPQH
J gene: TRBJ1-5
V gene: TRBV19
D gene: NA
clone size: once

CDR3 protein: ASERTGATDTQY
J gene: TRBJ2-3
V gene: TRBV19
D gene: TRBD1
clone size: NA

CDR3 protein: AIKGGSLYEQF
J gene: TRBJ2-1
V gene: TRBV28
D gene: NA
clone size: once

CDR3 protein: ASSPHPRDIYEQY
J gene: TRBJ2-7
V gene: TRBV6-5
D gene: NA
clone size: NA

CDR3 protein: ASSYRDWRELF
J gene: TRBJ2-2
V gene: TRBV11-3
D gene: NA
clone size: NA

CDR3 protein: ASRRGGGNTEAF
J gene: TRBJ1-1
V gene: TRBV7-9
D gene: NA
clone size: once

CDR3 protein: ASSLDPGTGYNEQF
J gene: TRBJ2-1
V gene: TRBV11-3
D gene: TRBD1
clone size: NA

CDR3 protein: AWSVRVNTEAF
J gene: TRBJ1-1
V gene: TRBV30
D gene: NA
clone size: NA

CDR3 protein: ASSDSTGRGDTGELF
J gene: TRBJ2-2
V gene: TRBV6-4
D gene: NA
clone size: NA

CDR3 protein: ASTPGPSGNTIY
J gene: TRBJ1-3
V gene: TRBV2
D gene: NA
clone size: NA

CDR3 protein: ASSWDRGEQY
J gene: TRBJ2-7
V gene: TRBV5-1
D gene: TRBD1
clone size: once

CDR3 protein: ASNGAGEVDEQF
J gene: TRBJ2-1
V gene: TRBV2
D gene: TRBD2
clone size: NA

CDR3 protein: ASSLGQLPSIGYT
J gene: TRBJ1-2
V gene: TRBV7-2
D gene: NA
clone size: NA

CDR3 protein: ASSPSTRETQY
J gene: TRBJ2-5
V gene: TRBV18
D gene: NA
clone size: NA

CDR3 protein: ASNVNGGANEQF
J gene: TRBJ2-1
V gene: TRBV7-9
D gene: TRBD2
clone size: NA

CDR3 protein: ASSPPGQGASGYT
J gene: TRBJ1-2
V gene: TRBV7-9
D gene: TRBD1
clone size: NA

CDR3 protein: ASSWRGQVGYEQY
J gene: TRBJ2-7
V gene: TRBV5-1
D gene: TRBD1
clone size: NA

CDR3 protein: ASSLMGQKESGREF
J gene: TRBJ2-1
V gene: TRBV28
D gene: TRBD1
clone size: NA

CDR3 protein: ASSGMEGLTYNEQF
J gene: TRBJ2-1
V gene: TRBV2
D gene: TRBD2
clone size: once

CDR3 protein: ASSARGQGYDTGELF
J gene: TRBJ2-2
V gene: TRBV7-9
D gene: TRBD1
clone size: NA

CDR3 protein: ASSGSSGGRDTQY
J gene: TRBJ2-3
V gene: TRBV6-1
D gene: TRBD2
clone size: NA

CDR3 protein: ASSFRDIPYEQY
J gene: TRBJ2-7
V gene: TRBV27
D gene: NA
clone size: NA

CDR3 protein: ASSWTVYSNQPQH
J gene: TRBJ1-5
V gene: TRBV6-1
D gene: NA
clone size: NA

CDR3 protein: ASSYPTGRVRGANVLT
J gene: TRBJ2-6
V gene: TRBV2
D gene: NA
clone size: once

CDR3 protein: ASSLQGDGEAF
J gene: TRBJ1-1
V gene: TRBV5-6
D gene: TRBD1
clone size: NA

CDR3 protein: ASSLSSTDTQY
J gene: TRBJ2-3
V gene: TRBV2
D gene: NA
clone size: NA

CDR3 protein: ASIPGEGGRLNQPQH
J gene: TRBJ1-5
V gene: TRBV19
D gene: NA
clone size: NA

CDR3 protein: ASSPGWSQNTEAF
J gene: TRBJ1-1
V gene: TRBV18
D gene: NA
clone size: NA

CDR3 protein: ASSQVFRDRGTYEQY
J gene: TRBJ2-7
V gene: TRBV4-2
D gene: TRBD1
clone size: NA

CDR3 protein: ASSLRTSGVGFRNEQF
J gene: TRBJ2-1
V gene: TRBV5-1
D gene: TRBD2
clone size: NA

CDR3 protein: ASSGSSGEQETQY
J gene: TRBJ2-5
V gene: TRBV13
D gene: TRBD2
clone size: NA

CDR3 protein: ATSGQGRVQY
J gene: TRBJ2-4
V gene: TRBV15
D gene: TRBD1
clone size: once

CDR3 protein: ASSKARESEGRATNEKLF
J gene: TRBJ1-4
V gene: TRBV21-1
D gene: NA
clone size: NA

CDR3 protein: AWARWNPTGQNYGYT
J gene: TRBJ1-2
V gene: TRBV30
D gene: NA
clone size: NA

CDR3 protein: ASSLGQGTYGYT
J gene: TRBJ1-2
V gene: TRBV28
D gene: TRBD1
clone size: NA

CDR3 protein: ASKGGGYNEQF
J gene: TRBJ2-1
V gene: TRBV2
D gene: NA
clone size: once